Described below is a single T cell receptor (beta chain) sequence and its context. Its specificity is unknown. This specimen comes from a study of memory CD4+ T cells and cytomegalovirus serostatus. Study-level background: Healthy Belgian adult donors included about 10 CMV-positive and 20 to 30 CMV-negative people.

Single viable CD3+CD4+CD8-CD45RO+ cells were sorted as the memory CD4+ T cells. Study conclusions and caveats: Of 164 reported CMV TCRbeta sequences, 60 to 85 were found in memory CD4+ repertoires.

CDR3 size: 14 residues. Trimming left V 2 bases short and J 2 bases short, with 8 bases between. The germline V gene has CDR1 MNHEY and CDR2 SMNVEV (reference sequence). Per the study methods: After removing out-of-frame reads, around 2.2 million distinct TCRbeta sequences remained. Here immunoSEQ multiplex PCR was the method, and the copy in TCRdb shows in-frame clones only, minus some. For V, J and clone size, that table is used; D and trimming come from the DNA. The table includes around 44,000 clones, 78% detected once. Input material: memory CD4+ T cells from blood. The chain links TRBV27 to TRBJ2-3; D gene uncertain. This TCR came from an adult in good health and CMV-seronegative. CDR3 in amino acids: CASSLGWSTDTQYF. In DNA form, the CDR3 reads TGTGCCAGCAGTTTAGGATGGTCCACAGATACGCAGTATTTT.